This TCR beta chain was recorded in a study of blood T cell repertoires in COVID-19. As for the study in general: In each case, the material was cDNA or gDNA derived from T cells, B-cell-depleted T cells, or PBMCs.

Participants' own reports of clinical history determined their cohort assignment. The recovered donors of Cohort 3 showed two negative PCRs, clearance, or symptom resolution. In the original workflow: Estimated nucleated cell counts came from reference gene primer amplification. Assay: immunoSEQ multiplex PCR; the TCRdb copy retains only in-frame clones and omits some. The V and J calls and clone size come from that table; D and trimming were worked out from the DNA. This table holds 250,000 to 350,000 clones, more than 80% found once. Germline lookup yields CDR1 MNHEY and CDR2 SMNVEV (reference sequence). V lost 3 bases to trimming and J lost 0 bases; unmatched junction nucleotides: 4. The CDR3 loop spans 15 amino acids.

Sequencing was performed on PBMCs or T cells enriched from blood (not recorded which). This sequence originates from a woman aged 30 to 39 who had recovered from COVID-19. This sequence joins TRBV27 and TRBJ1-1; 7 bases fit TRBD1. Here the CDR3 DNA reads TGTGCCAGCAGTTTGTCGGACAGGCTGAACACTGAAGCTTTCTTT. Translated, it gives CASSLSDRLNTEAFF.